Many counts were recorded for the clone carrying this T cell receptor beta chain. Antigen specificity is unknown. The data derive from a study of neurological immune-mediated disorders. The CDR3 loop spans 14 amino acids. The ends lost 2 bases at V and 2 bases at J; junction bases unmatched: 1. CDR1 is MNHEY, CDR2 SVGAGI, per germline. The cDNA was synthesized by means of template-switch 5'RACE, which was carried out with 10-nucleotide random UMIs. TCRdb called the 5' RACE reads again in MiXCR, with one record for every CDR3 protein. Among approximately 89,000 distinct CDR3 sequences listed, about 13% were seen once. Stated time point: longitudinal time-point 2. Broader study findings: Multiple sclerosis patients had less TCR clonal expansion than even healthy controls, unlike HTLV-1-associated myelopathy.

Source material: PBMCs. This rearrangement joins TRBV6-5 to TRBJ2-7, with 9 bases aligning to TRBD1. The receptor was derived from a female donor with HTLV-1-associated myelopathy (HAM/TSP). The CDR3 protein is CASSYGTGTYEQYF. In DNA, the CDR3 is TGTGCCAGCAGTTACGGGACAGGGACCTACGAGCAGTACTTC.